A selection of T cell receptor beta chains follows, all from one sample in a study of T cell responses to AZD1222 COVID-19 vaccine. Libraries were prepared by immunoSEQ multiplex PCR; TCRdb keeps only in-frame clonotypes and omits some of them. The table shows about 94,000 clones, with around nine tenths occurring only once. The specimen comprised peripheral blood, sampled 28 days after the second AZD1222 dose. The receptor source for this set is an adult who received the AZD1222 COVID-19 vaccine. CDR3s include the opening cysteine and the closing phenylalanine or tryptophan. Some rows mark clone size as missing; the rest say once, few, many or name a class of expanded clone.

v_call	j_call	clone_size	cdr3_aa
TRBV5-4	TRBJ2-5	.	CASSSPRDKQETQYF
TRBV5-1	TRBJ1-3	.	CASRHRLEEGNTIYF
TRBV10-3	TRBJ2-5	few	CAISTGTQETQYF
TRBV9	TRBJ1-1	.	CASSSRTGIKNTEAFF
TRBV30	TRBJ2-5	.	CAWSGQWGTQYF
TRBV11-2	TRBJ1-1	few	CASSLTDMNTEAFF
TRBV11-2	TRBJ2-1	.	CASTPRHSGGGRNEQFF
TRBV24-1	TRBJ1-5	.	CATSDFAGDQPQHF
TRBV9	TRBJ1-1	.	CASSGQQGTYTEAFF
TRBV19	TRBJ2-5	.	CASSIDSVGDSETQYF
TRBV2	TRBJ1-2	.	CASSAGNANYGYTF
TRBV6-5	TRBJ1-4	.	CASSWSRDWNEKLFF
TRBV28	TRBJ2-7	few	CASSLWNEQYF
TRBV7-9	TRBJ1-2	.	CASSTNYRGLVYGYTF
TRBV9	TRBJ2-5	.	CASSVAPRDRGGETQYF
TRBV12-3/TRBV12-4	TRBJ1-5	.	CASSLASHQPQHF
TRBV7-9	TRBJ1-1	.	CASSLPLVNTEAFF
TRBV28	TRBJ1-5	once	CASSLPTGTNQPQHF
TRBV7-9	TRBJ1-2	.	CASSYGDNRGPYGYTF
TRBV6-5	TRBJ2-1	.	CASSYLLHNEQFF
TRBV28	TRBJ1-5	.	CASSLVLSTSNQPQHF
TRBV12-3/TRBV12-4	TRBJ2-1	.	CASSLPPGEQFF
TRBV5-1	TRBJ2-1	.	CASSLVDSVYNEQFF
TRBV4-3	TRBJ2-5	.	CASSQYMGETQYF
TRBV18	TRBJ2-5	.	CASSPPGGPQETQYF
TRBV7-8	TRBJ1-2	few	CASSLAQDTSYGYTF
TRBV11-2	TRBJ2-1	.	CASSPGGSYNEQFF
TRBV27	TRBJ2-2	.	CASSLSNTGELFF
TRBV7-9	TRBJ1-6	once	CASSPTGDNSPLHF
TRBV5-1	TRBJ2-1	.	CASSTGTSGGDEQFF
TRBV5-1	TRBJ1-1	.	CASSGNTEAFF
TRBV18	TRBJ2-3	.	CASSPTTSGGRDTQYF
TRBV5-1	TRBJ2-5	once	CASSLRQSQETQYF
TRBV5-1	TRBJ2-5	.	CASSIRTSGGETQYF
TRBV9	TRBJ2-2	.	CASSVLQGGTGELFF
TRBV6-1	TRBJ2-7	.	CASSDGTGEYEQYF
TRBV2	TRBJ1-4	.	CASSEDRGPDEKLFF
TRBV3-1/TRBV3-2	TRBJ1-2	.	CASSQGTGRSGYTF
TRBV19	TRBJ1-5	.	CASSAIMTGPSNQPQHF
TRBV2	TRBJ1-1	.	CAIPGGNTEAFF
TRBV19	TRBJ1-6	.	CASSHLQGIANSPLHF
TRBV6-6	TRBJ1-5	.	CASSSGRLPNQPQHF
TRBV18	TRBJ2-2	.	CASSPARKNTGELFF
TRBV11-2	TRBJ2-3	.	CASSLGTGRGDTQYF
TRBV19	TRBJ1-4	.	CASSKNLGEKLFF
TRBV19	TRBJ2-1	.	CASRRGQGAIEFHNEQFF
TRBV5-1	TRBJ2-7	.	CASSLELGVSYEQYF
TRBV6-1	TRBJ1-4	.	CASSESGGNGEKLFF
TRBV15	TRBJ1-2	once	CATSRDSGGGYTF
TRBV29-1	TRBJ2-5	.	CSALGTGGLQETQYF
TRBV7-3	TRBJ2-2	.	CASSLTPGRNTGELFF
TRBV2	TRBJ2-3	.	CASSPIVLDPGSTDTQYF
TRBV5-1	TRBJ2-3	.	CASSSGQGAGGSTDTQYF
TRBV3-1/TRBV3-2	TRBJ2-3	.	CASSQGKAGSSTDTQYF
TRBV27	TRBJ1-6	.	CASSVSGRTGNSPLHF
TRBV11-3	TRBJ2-3	.	CASSFGGNTDTQYF
TRBV19	TRBJ2-3	few	CASSIDYTPQGWSTQYF
TRBV11-2	TRBJ1-3	.	CASSLVTSGEWSSGNTIYF
TRBV12-3/TRBV12-4	TRBJ2-3	.	CASSHSLDTQYF